This T cell receptor beta chain derives from a study of early stage breast cancer tumors. The assay was immunoSEQ multiplex PCR, and TCRdb's table has in-frame clones only and misses some. The sample consists of some 48,000 clones, roughly four fifths of them appearing once. In this sample, this clone turned up once. Antigen: not known. General study points: Tumor and normal breast were distinguished via blood comparison in about 90% of the 16 patients. Most shared enriched TCRB sequences were commonly generated ones.

V lost 6 bases, J lost 4 bases, and 12 bases stayed unmatched. The germline gives CDR1 SNHLY, CDR2 FYNNEI. This CDR3 has 15 amino acids. The sample consisted of blood. This chain uses TRBV2 with TRBJ2-7; 7 bases are shared with TRBD1. The receptor was isolated from a person aged 50-59 years with breast cancer. Here the CDR3 reads CASSGGRDSKYEQYF. In DNA form, the CDR3 reads TGTGCCAGCAGCGGAGGTAGGGACAGTAAATACGAGCAGTACTTC.